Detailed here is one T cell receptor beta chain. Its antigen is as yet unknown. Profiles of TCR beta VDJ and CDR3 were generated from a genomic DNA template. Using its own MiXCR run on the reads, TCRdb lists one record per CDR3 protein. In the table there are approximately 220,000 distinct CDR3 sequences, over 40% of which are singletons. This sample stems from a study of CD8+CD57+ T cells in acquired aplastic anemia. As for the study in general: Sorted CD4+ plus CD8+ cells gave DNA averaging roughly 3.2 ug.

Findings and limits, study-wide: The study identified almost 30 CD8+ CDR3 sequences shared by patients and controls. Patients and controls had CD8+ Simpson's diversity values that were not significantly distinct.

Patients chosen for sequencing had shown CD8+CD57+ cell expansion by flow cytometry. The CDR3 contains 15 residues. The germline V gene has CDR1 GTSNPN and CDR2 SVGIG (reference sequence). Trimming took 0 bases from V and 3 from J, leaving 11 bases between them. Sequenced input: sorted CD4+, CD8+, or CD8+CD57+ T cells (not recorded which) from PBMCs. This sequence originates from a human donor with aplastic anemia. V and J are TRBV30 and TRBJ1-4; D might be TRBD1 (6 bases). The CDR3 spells CAWSVLRGSNEKLFF. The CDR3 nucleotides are TGTGCCTGGAGTGTACTCAGGGGCTCTAATGAAAAACTGTTTTTT.